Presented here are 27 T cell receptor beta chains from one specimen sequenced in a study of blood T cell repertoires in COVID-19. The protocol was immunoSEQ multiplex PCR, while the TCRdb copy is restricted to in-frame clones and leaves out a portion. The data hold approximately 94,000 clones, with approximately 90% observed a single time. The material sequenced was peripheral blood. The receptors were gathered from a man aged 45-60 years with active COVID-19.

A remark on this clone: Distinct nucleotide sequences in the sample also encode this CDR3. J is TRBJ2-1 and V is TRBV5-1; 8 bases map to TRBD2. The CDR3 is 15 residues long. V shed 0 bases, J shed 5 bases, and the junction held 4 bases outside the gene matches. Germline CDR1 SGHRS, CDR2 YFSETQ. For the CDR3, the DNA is TGCGCCAGCAGCTTGGTAACTAGCGGTAACAATGAGCAGTTCTTC. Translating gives CASSLVTSGNNEQFF.

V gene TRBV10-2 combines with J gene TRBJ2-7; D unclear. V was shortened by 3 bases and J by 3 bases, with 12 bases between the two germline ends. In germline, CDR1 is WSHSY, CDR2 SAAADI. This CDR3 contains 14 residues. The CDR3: CASSERGNRYEQYV. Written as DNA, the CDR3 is TGCGCCAGCAGTGAAAGAGGTAACCGCTACGAGCAGTACGTC.

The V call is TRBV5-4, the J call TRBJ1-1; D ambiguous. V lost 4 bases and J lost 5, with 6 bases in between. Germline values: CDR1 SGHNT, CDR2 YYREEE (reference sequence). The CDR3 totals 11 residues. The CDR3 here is CASSGQTEAFF. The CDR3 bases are TGTGCCAGCAGCGGCCAGACTGAAGCTTTCTTT.

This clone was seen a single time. The CDR3 reads CASSDATGNQPQHF. CDR3 coding DNA: TGTGCCAGCAGTGATGCCACGGGGAATCAGCCCCAGCATTTT. V gene TRBV6-1 combines with J gene TRBJ1-5; D uncertain. Germline V gene data show CDR1 as MNHNS and CDR2 as SASEGT. The CDR3 extends over 14 amino acids. V was pared by 3 bases and J by 4 bases, with 10 bases between.

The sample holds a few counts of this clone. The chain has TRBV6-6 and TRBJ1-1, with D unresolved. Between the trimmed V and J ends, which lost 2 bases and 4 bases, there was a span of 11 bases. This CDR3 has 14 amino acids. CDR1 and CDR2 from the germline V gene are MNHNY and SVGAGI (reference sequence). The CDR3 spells CASSYEEVVTEAFF. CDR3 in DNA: TGTGCCAGCAGTTACGAGGAAGTGGTCACTGAAGCTTTCTTT.

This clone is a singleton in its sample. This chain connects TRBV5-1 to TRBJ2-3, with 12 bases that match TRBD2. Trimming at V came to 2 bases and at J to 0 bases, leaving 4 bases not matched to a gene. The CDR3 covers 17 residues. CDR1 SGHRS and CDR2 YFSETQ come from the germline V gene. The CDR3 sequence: CASSLTSGGTSTDTQYF. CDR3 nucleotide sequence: TGCGCCAGCAGCTTAACTAGCGGGGGGACTAGCACAGATACGCAGTATTTT.

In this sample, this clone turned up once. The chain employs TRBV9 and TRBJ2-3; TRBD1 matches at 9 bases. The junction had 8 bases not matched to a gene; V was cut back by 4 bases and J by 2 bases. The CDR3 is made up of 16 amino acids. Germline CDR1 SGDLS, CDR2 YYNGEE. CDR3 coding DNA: TGTGCCAGCAGCATAACCGGGACAGGGACCACAGATACGCAGTATTTT. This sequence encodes CASSITGTGTTDTQYF. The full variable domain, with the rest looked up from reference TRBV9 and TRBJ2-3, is DSGVTQTPKHLITATGQRVTLRCSPRSGDLSVYWYQQSLDQGLQFLIQYYNGEERAKGNILERFSAQQFPDLHSELNLSSLELGDSALYFCASSITGTGTTDTQYFGPGTRLTVL.

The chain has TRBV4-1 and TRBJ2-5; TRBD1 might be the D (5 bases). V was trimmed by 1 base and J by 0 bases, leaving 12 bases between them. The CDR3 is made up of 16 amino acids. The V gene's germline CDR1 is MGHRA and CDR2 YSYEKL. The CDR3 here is CASSQVAGRYQETQYF. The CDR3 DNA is TGCGCCAGCAGCCAAGTCGCAGGGCGGTACCAAGAGACCCAGTACTTC.

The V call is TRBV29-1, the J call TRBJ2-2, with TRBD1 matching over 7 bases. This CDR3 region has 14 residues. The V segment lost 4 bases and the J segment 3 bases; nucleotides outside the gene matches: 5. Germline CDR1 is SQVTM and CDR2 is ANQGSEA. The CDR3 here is CSVGGTDYTGELFF. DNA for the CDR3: TGCAGCGTTGGTGGGACAGATTACACCGGGGAGCTGTTTTTT.

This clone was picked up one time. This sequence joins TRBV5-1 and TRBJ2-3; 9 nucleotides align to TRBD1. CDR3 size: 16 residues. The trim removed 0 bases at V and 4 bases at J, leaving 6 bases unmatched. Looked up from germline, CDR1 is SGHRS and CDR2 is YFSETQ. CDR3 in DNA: TGCGCCAGCAGCTTGGGGGACAGGGCTTATTCAGATACGCAGTATTTT. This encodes CASSLGDRAYSDTQYF. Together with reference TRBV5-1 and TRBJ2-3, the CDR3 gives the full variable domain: KAGVTQTPRYLIKTRGQQVTLSCSPISGHRSVSWYQQTPGQGLQFLFEYFSETQRNKGNFPGRFSGRQFSNSRSEMNVSTLELGDSALYLCASSLGDRAYSDTQYFGPGTRLTVL.

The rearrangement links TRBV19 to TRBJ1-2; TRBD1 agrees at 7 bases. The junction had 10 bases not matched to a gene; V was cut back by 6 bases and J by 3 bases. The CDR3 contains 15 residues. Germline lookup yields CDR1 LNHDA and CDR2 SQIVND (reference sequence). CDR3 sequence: CASSPRQGGHYGYTF. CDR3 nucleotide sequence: TGTGCCAGTAGCCCCCGACAGGGTGGGCACTATGGCTACACCTTC.

The CDR3 reads CASSLNWDSSNTEAFF. For the CDR3, the DNA is TGTGCCAGCAGCTTAAATTGGGACAGTTCGAACACTGAAGCTTTCTTT. The gene calls are TRBV7-9 and TRBJ1-1, with 7 bases fitting TRBD1. Germline V gene lookup returns CDR1 SEHNR and CDR2 FQNEAQ (reference sequence). Trimming cost V 2 bases and J 1 base; bases outside gene matches: 7. The CDR3 is 16 amino acids.

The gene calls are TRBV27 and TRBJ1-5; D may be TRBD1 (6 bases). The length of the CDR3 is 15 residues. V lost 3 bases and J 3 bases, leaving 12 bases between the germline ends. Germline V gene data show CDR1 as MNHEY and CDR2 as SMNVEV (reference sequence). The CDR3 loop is CASSLITGTNQPQHF. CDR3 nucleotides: TGTGCCAGCAGTTTGATAACAGGGACCAATCAGCCCCAGCATTTT.

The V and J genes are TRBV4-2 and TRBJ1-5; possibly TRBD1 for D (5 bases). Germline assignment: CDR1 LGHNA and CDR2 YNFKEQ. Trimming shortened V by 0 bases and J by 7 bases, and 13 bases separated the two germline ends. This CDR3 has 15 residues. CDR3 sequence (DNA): TGTGCCAGCAGCCAAGATGACCAGGGTGGGCAGCCCCAGCATTTT. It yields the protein CASSQDDQGGQPQHF.

The CDR3 nucleotides are TGTGCCAGCAGTTACTCGACAGGGGTTAACACTGAAGCTTTCTTT. Translation: CASSYSTGVNTEAFF. The chain has TRBV6-6 and TRBJ1-1; the match to TRBD1 covers 8 bases. The germline CDR1 and CDR2 sequences are MNHNY and SVGAGI (reference sequence). The CDR3 length is 15 residues. The junction had 2 bases not matched to a gene; V was cut back by 0 bases and J by 2 bases.

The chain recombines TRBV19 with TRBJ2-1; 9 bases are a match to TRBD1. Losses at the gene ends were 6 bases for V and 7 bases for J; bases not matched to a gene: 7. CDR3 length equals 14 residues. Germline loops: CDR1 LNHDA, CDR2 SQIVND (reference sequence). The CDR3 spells CASSRDRGSNEQFF. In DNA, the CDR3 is TGTGCCAGTAGCCGCGACAGGGGGAGTAATGAGCAGTTCTTC.

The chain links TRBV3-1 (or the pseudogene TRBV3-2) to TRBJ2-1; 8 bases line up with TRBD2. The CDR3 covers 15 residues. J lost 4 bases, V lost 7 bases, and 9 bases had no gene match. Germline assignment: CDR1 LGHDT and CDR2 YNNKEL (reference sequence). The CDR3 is CASTGGSSGYNEQFF. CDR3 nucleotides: TGTGCCAGCACGGGGGGGAGCTCCGGGTACAATGAGCAGTTCTTC.

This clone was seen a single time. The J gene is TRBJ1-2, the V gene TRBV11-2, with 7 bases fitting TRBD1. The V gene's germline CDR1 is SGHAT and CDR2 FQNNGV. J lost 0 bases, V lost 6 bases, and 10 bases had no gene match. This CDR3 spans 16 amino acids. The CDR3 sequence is CASRTLTGRSNYGYTF. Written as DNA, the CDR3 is TGTGCCAGCAGAACCCTGACAGGGAGATCTAACTATGGCTACACCTTC.

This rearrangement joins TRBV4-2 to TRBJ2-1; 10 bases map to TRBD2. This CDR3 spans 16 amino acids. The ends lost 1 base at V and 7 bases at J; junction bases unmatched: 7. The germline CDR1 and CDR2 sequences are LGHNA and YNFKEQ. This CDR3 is CASSQAQSGRANEQFF. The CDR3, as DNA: TGTGCCAGCAGCCAAGCCCAGAGCGGGAGGGCGAATGAGCAGTTCTTC.

CDR3 nucleotides: TGTGCCAGCCGAAGGGGACAGAACTATGGCTACACCTTC. This translates into CASRRGQNYGYTF. The rearrangement uses TRBV3-1 (or the pseudogene TRBV3-2) and TRBJ1-2; TRBD1 matches at 7 bases. The germline V gene encodes CDR1 LGHDT and CDR2 YNNKEL (reference sequence). J gave up 2 bases and V 8 bases, and 5 bases lay outside the gene matches. The CDR3 has 13 amino acids.

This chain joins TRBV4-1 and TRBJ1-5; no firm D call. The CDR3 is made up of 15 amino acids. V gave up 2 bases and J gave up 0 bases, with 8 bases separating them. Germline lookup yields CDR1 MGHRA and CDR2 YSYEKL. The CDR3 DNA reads TGCGCCAGCAGCCAAACGCACTATAGCAATCAGCCCCAGCATTTT. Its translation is CASSQTHYSNQPQHF.

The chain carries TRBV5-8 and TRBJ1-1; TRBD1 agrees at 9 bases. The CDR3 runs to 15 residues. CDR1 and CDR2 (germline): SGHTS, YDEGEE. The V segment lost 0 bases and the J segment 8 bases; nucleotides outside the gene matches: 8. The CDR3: CASSLGGQGGAEAFF. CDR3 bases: TGTGCCAGCAGCTTGGGGGGACAGGGAGGGGCCGAAGCTTTCTTT.

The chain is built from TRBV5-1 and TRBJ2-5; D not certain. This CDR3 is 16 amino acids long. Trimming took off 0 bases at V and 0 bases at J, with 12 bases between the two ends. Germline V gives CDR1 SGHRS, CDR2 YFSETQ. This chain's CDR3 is CASSLAPGNHQETQYF. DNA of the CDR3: TGCGCCAGCAGCTTGGCACCGGGTAACCACCAAGAGACCCAGTACTTC. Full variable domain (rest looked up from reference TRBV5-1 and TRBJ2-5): KAGVTQTPRYLIKTRGQQVTLSCSPISGHRSVSWYQQTPGQGLQFLFEYFSETQRNKGNFPGRFSGRQFSNSRSEMNVSTLELGDSALYLCASSLAPGNHQETQYFGPGTRLLVL.

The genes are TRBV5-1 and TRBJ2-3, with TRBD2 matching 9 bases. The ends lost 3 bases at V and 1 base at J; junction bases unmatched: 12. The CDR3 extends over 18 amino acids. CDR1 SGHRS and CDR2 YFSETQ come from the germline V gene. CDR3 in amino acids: CASSSGTSFVEGTDTQYF. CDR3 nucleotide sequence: TGCGCCAGCAGCTCCGGGACTAGCTTCGTTGAGGGCACAGATACGCAGTATTTT.

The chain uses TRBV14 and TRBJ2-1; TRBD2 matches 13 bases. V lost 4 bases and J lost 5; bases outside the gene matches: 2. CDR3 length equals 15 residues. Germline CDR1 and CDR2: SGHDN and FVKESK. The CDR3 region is CASSPGLAGNNEQFF. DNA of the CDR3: TGTGCCAGCAGCCCGGGACTAGCGGGAAACAATGAGCAGTTCTTC.

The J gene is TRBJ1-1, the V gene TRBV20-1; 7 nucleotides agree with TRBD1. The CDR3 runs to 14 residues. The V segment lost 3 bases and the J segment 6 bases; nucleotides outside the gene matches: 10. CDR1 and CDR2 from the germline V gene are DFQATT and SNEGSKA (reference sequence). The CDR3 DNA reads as TGCAGTGCTAGTCATCAGGGGGGAGTAGCTGAAGCTTTCTTT. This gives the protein CSASHQGGVAEAFF.

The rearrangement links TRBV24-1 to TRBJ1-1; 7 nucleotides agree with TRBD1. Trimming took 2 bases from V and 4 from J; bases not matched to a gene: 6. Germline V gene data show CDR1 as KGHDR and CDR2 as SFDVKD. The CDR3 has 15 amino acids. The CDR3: CATSDSRQGGTEAFF. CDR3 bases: TGTGCCACCAGTGATTCAAGACAGGGAGGCACTGAAGCTTTCTTT.